This TCR beta chain comes out of a study of post-analysis software for immune sequencing data. A remark on this clonotype: Antigen: not known.

CDR3 size: 15 residues. The germline V gene encodes CDR1 MNHNY and CDR2 SVGAGI (reference sequence). V dropped 0 bases and J dropped 7 bases, with 13 bases sitting between them. Unique molecular identifiers were built into the TCR beta cDNA libraries. TCRdb fed the PCR reads into MiXCR, producing one record per CDR3 protein. The profile covers about 500,000 distinct CDR3 sequences, with roughly 46% appearing a single time and about 12% taken by the ten largest. The study's findings and limits: In patients, a few TRBV segments were more frequent than in controls, with TRBV5-6, TRBV5-1 and TRBV20-1 among them.

The specimen was blood. This chain links TRBV6-6 with TRBJ2-1; D not resolved. The receptor comes from a girl aged 5 to 17 with multiple sclerosis. CDR3 nucleotide sequence: TGTGCCAGCAGTTACTCGTCGGGTCAAACTAATGAGCAGTTCTTC. This gives the protein CASSYSSGQTNEQFF.